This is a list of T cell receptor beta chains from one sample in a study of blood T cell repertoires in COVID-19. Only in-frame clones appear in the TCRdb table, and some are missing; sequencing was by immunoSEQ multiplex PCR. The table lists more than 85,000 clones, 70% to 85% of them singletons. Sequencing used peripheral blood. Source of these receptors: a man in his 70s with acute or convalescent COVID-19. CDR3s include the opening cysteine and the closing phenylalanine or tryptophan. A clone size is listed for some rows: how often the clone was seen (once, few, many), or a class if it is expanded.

CDR3 protein: CASTQNGGPTDTQYF
J gene: TRBJ2-3
clone size: once
V gene: TRBV7-3

CDR3 protein: CASSARDNYEQYF
J gene: TRBJ2-7
clone size: once
V gene: TRBV25-1

CDR3 protein: CASSQDYTLAGRGDGYTF
J gene: TRBJ1-2
clone size: .
V gene: TRBV3-1/TRBV3-2

CDR3 protein: CASSLAGAQYF
J gene: TRBJ2-5
clone size: .
V gene: TRBV5-8

CDR3 protein: CASHSFHRDYGYTF
J gene: TRBJ1-2
clone size: .
V gene: TRBV19

CDR3 protein: CSVEDSGRAAGELFF
J gene: TRBJ2-2
clone size: .
V gene: TRBV29-1

CDR3 protein: CASSLVAGSREQYF
J gene: TRBJ2-7
clone size: .
V gene: TRBV5-1

CDR3 protein: CASSRTGVPSYNEQFF
J gene: TRBJ2-1
clone size: .
V gene: TRBV5-4

CDR3 protein: CASRRRTGGSGQPQHF
J gene: TRBJ1-5
clone size: .
V gene: TRBV28

CDR3 protein: CASRGIYNSPLHF
J gene: TRBJ1-6
clone size: .
V gene: TRBV19

CDR3 protein: CASSRDRLSTDTQYF
J gene: TRBJ2-3
clone size: .
V gene: TRBV5-6

CDR3 protein: CASSITGASGNTIYF
J gene: TRBJ1-3
clone size: .
V gene: TRBV28

CDR3 protein: CAWSVQMGLPELFF
J gene: TRBJ1-4
clone size: .
V gene: TRBV30

CDR3 protein: CASRYPSGEDNEQFF
J gene: TRBJ2-1
clone size: .
V gene: TRBV2

CDR3 protein: CAWSVPPRLGGYTF
J gene: TRBJ1-2
clone size: .
V gene: TRBV30

CDR3 protein: CAISERGYNEQFF
J gene: TRBJ2-1
clone size: .
V gene: TRBV10-3

CDR3 protein: CASSLGGATYNEQFF
J gene: TRBJ2-1
clone size: few
V gene: TRBV11-3

CDR3 protein: CASSSPSKIGELFF
J gene: TRBJ2-2
clone size: .
V gene: TRBV7-3

CDR3 protein: CASSYGHLAGGPFNEQFF
J gene: TRBJ2-1
clone size: .
V gene: TRBV7-9

CDR3 protein: CASSTNREVQETQYF
J gene: TRBJ2-5
clone size: .
V gene: TRBV28